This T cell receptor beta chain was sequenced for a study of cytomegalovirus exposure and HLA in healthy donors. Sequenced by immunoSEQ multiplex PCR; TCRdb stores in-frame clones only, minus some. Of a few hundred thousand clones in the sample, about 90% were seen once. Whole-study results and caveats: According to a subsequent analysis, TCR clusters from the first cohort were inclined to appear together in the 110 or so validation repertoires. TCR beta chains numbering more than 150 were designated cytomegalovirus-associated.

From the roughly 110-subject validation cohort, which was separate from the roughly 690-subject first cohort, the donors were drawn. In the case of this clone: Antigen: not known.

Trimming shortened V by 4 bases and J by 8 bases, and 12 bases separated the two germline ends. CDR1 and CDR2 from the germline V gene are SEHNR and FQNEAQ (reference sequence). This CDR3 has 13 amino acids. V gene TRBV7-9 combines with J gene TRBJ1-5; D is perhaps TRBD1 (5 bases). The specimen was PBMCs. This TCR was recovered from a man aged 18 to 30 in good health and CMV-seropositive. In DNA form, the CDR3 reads TGTGCCAGCAGCTCCTCTATGGGGGAGCCCCAGCATTTT. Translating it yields CASSSSMGEPQHF.